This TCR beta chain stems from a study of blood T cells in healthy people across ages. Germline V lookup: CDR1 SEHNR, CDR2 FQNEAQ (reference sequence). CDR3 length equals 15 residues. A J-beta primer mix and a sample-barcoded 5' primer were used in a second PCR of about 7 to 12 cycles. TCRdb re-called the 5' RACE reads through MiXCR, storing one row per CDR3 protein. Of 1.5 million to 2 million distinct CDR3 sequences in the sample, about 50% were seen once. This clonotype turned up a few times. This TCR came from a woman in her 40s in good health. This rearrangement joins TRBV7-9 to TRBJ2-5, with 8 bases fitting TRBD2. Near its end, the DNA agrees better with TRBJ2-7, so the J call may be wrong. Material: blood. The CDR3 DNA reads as TGTGCCAGCAGCTCCTTACAGGGTACTAGCGGCGAGCAGTACTTC. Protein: CASSSLQGTSGEQYF.